This T cell receptor (beta chain) was sequenced for a study of blood T cell repertoires in COVID-19. CDR3 length: 14 amino acids. V dropped 3 bases and J dropped 5 bases, with 13 bases sitting between them. Germline V lookup: CDR1 MDHEN, CDR2 SYDVKM. The method was immunoSEQ multiplex PCR; TCRdb's version includes in-frame clones alone and lacks a portion of them. The sample carries about 270,000 clones, roughly 91% recorded once. This chain uses TRBV28 with TRBJ1-2; a weak D match, TRBD1 (5 bases). What was sequenced was PBMCs or T cells enriched from blood (not recorded which). The clonotype was recovered from a middle-aged woman with acute COVID-19. The CDR3 DNA sequence: TGTGCCAGCAGTTTTAGGGCGCGGGGGTATGGCTACACCTTC. It encodes CASSFRARGYGYTF.